This passage covers 18 T cell receptor beta chains from one sample sequenced in a study of early T cells in non-severe SARS-CoV-2 infection. In TCRdb, the 5' RACE reads were re-called with MiXCR into one record per CDR3 protein. The table has tens of thousands of distinct CDR3 sequences, about 4% seen once. Sequencing was performed on whole blood. These TCRs come from an adult who was a healthcare worker with PCR-confirmed SARS-CoV-2 infection or an uninfected control (not recorded which).

This clonotype was picked up many times. V is TRBV9 and J is TRBJ2-7; the D call may be TRBD1 or TRBD2 (5 bases each). Germline-derived CDR1 and CDR2 are SGDLS and YYNGEE. The length of the CDR3 is 15 residues. The V end lost 4 bases, the J end lost 1 base, and 15 bases lay between the germline ends. CDR3 in amino acids: CASSPETGRSYEQYF. The CDR3 DNA reads as TGTGCCAGCAGCCCGGAGACGGGACGATCCTACGAGCAGTACTTC.

The chain employs TRBV5-1 and TRBJ2-2, with 7 positions matching TRBD1. V dropped 5 bases and J dropped 7; count of bases not matched to a gene: 5. Germline CDR1 and CDR2: SGHRS and YFSETQ. The CDR3 has 13 residues. The DNA of the CDR3 is TGCGCCAGCAGATCAGGGACAGACGGGGAGCTGTTTTTT. Amino acids: CASRSGTDGELFF.

This clonotype turned up a few times. The rearrangement links TRBV7-9 to TRBJ2-3; 7 bases agree with TRBD2. V shed 4 bases, J shed 0 bases, and the junction held 4 bases outside the gene matches. Germline CDR1 SEHNR, CDR2 FQNEAQ (reference sequence). This CDR3 contains 15 residues. CDR3: CASSSGGRSTDTQYF. The CDR3 nucleotides are TGTGCCAGCAGCTCGGGAGGTCGGAGCACAGATACGCAGTATTTT.

In this sample, this clonotype turned up a few times. This chain uses TRBV2 with TRBJ2-5, with 9 positions matching TRBD1. V was pared by 6 bases and J by 4 bases, with 0 bases of the junction left unmatched. CDR1 and CDR2 from the germline V gene are SNHLY and FYNNEI. The CDR3 covers 12 residues. DNA of the CDR3: TGTGCCAGCAGGGACAGGGGAGAGACCCAGTACTTC. Translation: CASRDRGETQYF.

In its sample, this clonotype was seen many times. The chain joins TRBV4-1 to TRBJ1-1; D might be TRBD1 (6 bases). The CDR3 consists of 15 residues. Germline V CDR1 and CDR2: MGHRA, YSYEKL. Trimming cost V 4 bases and J 4 bases, with 16 bases left between them. CDR3 loop: CASSLETGLGTEAFF. DNA of the CDR3: TGCGCCAGCAGCCTAGAGACAGGTCTAGGCACTGAAGCTTTCTTT.

In this sample, this clonotype turned up many times. V usage is TRBV5-1 and J usage is TRBJ2-5; D gene uncertain. Germline CDR1 and CDR2: SGHRS and YFSETQ. This CDR3 contains 11 residues. V shed 4 bases and J shed 2 bases, with 3 bases lying between them. CDR3 protein: CASSVQETQYF. CDR3 sequence (DNA): TGCGCCAGCAGCGTACAAGAGACCCAGTACTTC.

This clonotype showed up many times. The CDR3 DNA follows: TGCGCCAGCAGCCTACAACCGGGACAGGGGAATTCACCCCTCCACTTT. The encoded protein is CASSLQPGQGNSPLHF. The chain joins TRBV5-1 to TRBJ1-6; 10 bases are a match to TRBD1. Germline CDR1 and CDR2: SGHRS and YFSETQ. This CDR3 has 16 amino acids. Trimming removed 4 bases from V and 7 bases from J; junction bases left unmatched: 8.

This clonotype was seen ten or more times. V is TRBV6-2 or TRBV6-3 and J is TRBJ2-2; possibly TRBD2 for D (5 bases). This CDR3 has 13 residues. V was clipped by 5 bases and J by 2 bases, with 6 bases between them. The germline gives CDR1 MNHEY, CDR2 SVGEGT. The CDR3 reads CASSSGNTGELFF. For the CDR3, the DNA is TGTGCCAGCAGTAGCGGAAACACCGGGGAGCTGTTTTTT.

This clonotype was seen repeatedly, ten times or more. The rearrangement uses TRBV7-8 and TRBJ2-3, with TRBD2 as a possible D gene (6 bases). V dropped 6 bases and J dropped 0 bases, with 16 bases sitting between them. Looked up from germline, CDR1 is SGHVS and CDR2 is FQNEAQ. The CDR3 consists of 16 residues. CDR3: CASRPFPRESTDTQYF. The CDR3 DNA reads as TGTGCCAGCAGACCCTTCCCCCGGGAGAGCACAGATACGCAGTATTTT.

The chain carries TRBV19 and TRBJ1-5, with no clear D. The CDR3 is 15 residues long. V gave up 2 bases and J gave up 7 bases, with 15 bases separating them. Germline values: CDR1 LNHDA, CDR2 SQIVND (reference sequence). CDR3 sequence (DNA): TGTGCCAGTAGTATATTTGCCCTGTCGGGGCAGCCCCAGCATTTT. As protein: CASSIFALSGQPQHF. The full variable domain, in which reference TRBV19 and TRBJ1-5 provide the parts outside the CDR3, is DGGITQSPKYLFRKEGQNVTLSCEQNLNHDAMYWYRQDPGQGLRLIYYSQIVNDFQKGDIAEGYSVSREKKESFPLTVTSAQKNPTAFYLCASSIFALSGQPQHFGDGTRLSIL.

This clonotype was observed many times. The chain links TRBV3-1 to TRBJ1-1; D perhaps matches TRBD1 (6 bases). Germline V gives CDR1 LGHDT, CDR2 YNNKEL (reference sequence). The CDR3 runs 13 residues. With 10 bases removed from V and 2 bases from J, the gap between germline ends came to 14 bases. The chain's CDR3 is CATTRQANTEAFF. The CDR3 coding sequence is TGTGCCACCACCCGACAGGCAAACACTGAAGCTTTCTTT.

Ten or more counts support this clonotype. V and J are TRBV4-1 and TRBJ2-3; no reliable D call. Between the trimmed V and J ends, which lost 1 base and 0 bases, there was a span of 5 bases. CDR1 and CDR2 from the germline V gene are MGHRA and YSYEKL. The CDR3 totals 14 residues. CDR3 region: CASSQASSTDTQYF. Here the CDR3 DNA reads TGCGCCAGCAGCCAAGCATCTAGCACAGATACGCAGTATTTT.

This clonotype was detected ten times or more. CDR3 nucleotide sequence: TGTGCCAGCAGTTACTTTGCGAGCGTCAATACCGGGGAGCTGTTTTTT. Its protein is CASSYFASVNTGELFF. This chain links TRBV6-5 with TRBJ2-2; D gene uncertain. V was clipped by 1 base and J by 5 bases, with 14 bases between them. Germline V CDR1 and CDR2: MNHEY, SVGAGI. This CDR3 comprises 16 residues.

The table lists this clonotype with a few counts. CDR3 sequence (DNA): TGTGCCTGGACAGAGGGCGACACGGCTGACGAGCAGTACTTC. The encoded protein is CAWTEGDTADEQYF. The chain recombines TRBV30 with TRBJ2-7; D may be TRBD2 (5 bases). The germline CDR1 and CDR2 sequences are GTSNPN and SVGIG (reference sequence). Trimming stripped 4 bases from V and 5 bases from J, with 18 bases between. There are 14 residues in the CDR3.

This clonotype was counted ten times or more. The chain carries TRBV7-6 and TRBJ2-3; 14 nucleotides line up with TRBD2. The CDR3 has 18 residues. Germline values: CDR1 SGHVS, CDR2 FNYEAQ. The V and J ends lost 3 bases and 0 bases, in that order; junction bases with no gene match: 5. CDR3 amino acids: CASSFGLAGGPSTDTQYF. The CDR3 coding sequence is TGTGCCAGCAGCTTTGGACTAGCGGGGGGACCAAGCACAGATACGCAGTATTTT.

This clonotype came up many times. The chain employs TRBV3-1 and TRBJ1-4, with D unresolved. Germline lookup yields CDR1 LGHDT and CDR2 YNNKEL (reference sequence). V lost 3 bases and J lost 8, with 16 bases in between. The CDR3 is made up of 15 amino acids. The CDR3 here is CASSQQAGVGEKLFF. In DNA, the CDR3 is TGTGCCAGCAGCCAGCAAGCCGGGGTGGGCGAAAAACTGTTTTTT.

This clonotype has at least ten counts. The chain couples TRBV9 to TRBJ1-1; D not resolved. V lost 0 bases, J lost 3 bases, and 6 bases lay in between. The V gene's germline CDR1 is SGDLS and CDR2 YYNGEE. This CDR3 has 13 amino acids. CDR3 sequence: CASSVGADTEAFF. As DNA, the CDR3 is TGTGCCAGCAGCGTAGGGGCGGACACTGAAGCTTTCTTT.

At least ten counts were recorded for this clonotype. The V gene is TRBV20-1, the J gene TRBJ2-3; 15 bases fit TRBD2. Germline V gene data show CDR1 as DFQATT and CDR2 as SNEGSKA (reference sequence). CDR3 length: 17 residues. V dropped 7 bases and J dropped 2; count of bases not matched to a gene: 10. The CDR3 spells CSGAPGTSGRYTDTQYF. The CDR3 DNA follows: TGCAGTGGGGCCCCCGGGACTAGCGGGAGGTACACAGATACGCAGTATTTT.